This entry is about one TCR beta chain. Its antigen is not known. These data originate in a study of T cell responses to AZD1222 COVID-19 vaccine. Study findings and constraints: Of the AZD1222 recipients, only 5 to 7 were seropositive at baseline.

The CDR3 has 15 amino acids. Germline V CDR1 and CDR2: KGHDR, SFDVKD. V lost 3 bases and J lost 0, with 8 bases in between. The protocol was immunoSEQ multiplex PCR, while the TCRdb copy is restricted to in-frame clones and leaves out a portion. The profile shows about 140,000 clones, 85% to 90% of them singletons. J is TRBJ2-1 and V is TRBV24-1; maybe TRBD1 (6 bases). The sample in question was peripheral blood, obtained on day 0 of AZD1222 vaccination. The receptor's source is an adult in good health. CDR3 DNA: TGTGCCACCAGTGATCCACAGGGCTCCTACAATGAGCAGTTCTTC. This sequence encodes CATSDPQGSYNEQFF.